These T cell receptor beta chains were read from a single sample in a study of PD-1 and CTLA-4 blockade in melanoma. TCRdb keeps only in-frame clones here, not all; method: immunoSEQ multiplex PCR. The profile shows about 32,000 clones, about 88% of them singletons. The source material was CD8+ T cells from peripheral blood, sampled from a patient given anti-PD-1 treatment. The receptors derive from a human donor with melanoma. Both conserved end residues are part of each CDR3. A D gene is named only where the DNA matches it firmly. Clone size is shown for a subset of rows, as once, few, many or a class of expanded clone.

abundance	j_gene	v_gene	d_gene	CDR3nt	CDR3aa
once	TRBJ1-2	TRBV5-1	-	TGCGCCAGCAGCTTGGGGGAGGCTAACTATGGCTACACCTTC	CASSLGEANYGYTF
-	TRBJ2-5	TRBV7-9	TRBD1	TGTGCCAGCTTAGGACAGGCCCCCCAAGAGACCCAGTACTTC	CASLGQAPQETQYF
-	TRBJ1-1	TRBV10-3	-	TGTGCCATTCAAGACAGATTGAACACTGAAGCTTTCTTT	CAIQDRLNTEAFF
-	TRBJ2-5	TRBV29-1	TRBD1	TGCAGCGTTGAAGTGTGGACAGGCCAAGAGACCCAGTACTTC	CSVEVWTGQETQYF
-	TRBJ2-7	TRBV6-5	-	TGTGCCAGCAGTTACCAGACTGGGAGCTACGAGCAGTACTTC	CASSYQTGSYEQYF
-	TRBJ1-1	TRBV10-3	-	TGTGCCATCATGAGGCAGGGTGTCGGAGCTTTCTTT	CAIMRQGVGAFF
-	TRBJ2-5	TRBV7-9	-	TGTGCCAGCAGCCCGCAGGGCAGGGAGACCCAGTACTTC	CASSPQGRETQYF
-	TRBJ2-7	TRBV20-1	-	TGCAGTGCCTTACTCTCCTACGAGCAGTACTTC	CSALLSYEQYF
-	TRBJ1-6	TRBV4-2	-	TGTGCCAGCAGCCAAGATTGGGATCCGTCCGCCTATAATTCACCCCTCCACTTT	CASSQDWDPSAYNSPLHF
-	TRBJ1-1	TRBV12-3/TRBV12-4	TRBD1	TGTGCCAGCAGTCCCGGGACAGTTGAAGCTTTCTTT	CASSPGTVEAFF
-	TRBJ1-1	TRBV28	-	TGTGCCAGCAGTTTACGGGGCCTGAACACTGAAGCTTTCTTT	CASSLRGLNTEAFF
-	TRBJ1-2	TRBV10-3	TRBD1	TGTGCCATCAGTCCAGGGACAGAACAATATGGCTACACCTTC	CAISPGTEQYGYTF
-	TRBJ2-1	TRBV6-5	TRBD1	TGTGCCAGCAGCAGACAGGGGGACAATGAGCAGTTCTTC	CASSRQGDNEQFF
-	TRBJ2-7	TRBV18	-	TGTGCCAGCTCACCAACCCGGAGCTGGACCGGGGATTACGAGCAGTACTTC	CASSPTRSWTGDYEQYF
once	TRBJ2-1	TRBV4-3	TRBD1	TGCGCCAGCAGCCATGACAGGGGGCCCGATTCCTACAATGAGCAGTTCTTC	CASSHDRGPDSYNEQFF
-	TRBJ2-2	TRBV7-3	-	TGTGCCAGCAGCCTTACCGGGGAGCTGTTTTTT	CASSLTGELFF
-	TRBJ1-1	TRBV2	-	TGTGCCAGCAGCCCTTTCGCAGGGCTGAACACTGAAGCTTTCTTT	CASSPFAGLNTEAFF
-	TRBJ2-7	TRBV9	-	TGTGCCAGCAGCGTAGGTTATGGGGTAGACGAGCAGTACTTC	CASSVGYGVDEQYF
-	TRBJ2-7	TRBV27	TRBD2	TGTGCCAGCAGTCGAACGGGGGGTAGCTCCTACGAGCAGTACTTC	CASSRTGGSSYEQYF
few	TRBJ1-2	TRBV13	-	TGTGCCAGCAGCTTTCAGGCTTCGGGGGGCTACACCTTC	CASSFQASGGYTF
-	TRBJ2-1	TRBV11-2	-	TGTGCCAGCAGCTTAGGTGCTGAGCAGTTCTTC	CASSLGAEQFF
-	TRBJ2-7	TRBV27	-	TGTGCCAGCCAGCTCAGGGGCGTCAGCTCCTACGAGCAGTACTTC	CASQLRGVSSYEQYF